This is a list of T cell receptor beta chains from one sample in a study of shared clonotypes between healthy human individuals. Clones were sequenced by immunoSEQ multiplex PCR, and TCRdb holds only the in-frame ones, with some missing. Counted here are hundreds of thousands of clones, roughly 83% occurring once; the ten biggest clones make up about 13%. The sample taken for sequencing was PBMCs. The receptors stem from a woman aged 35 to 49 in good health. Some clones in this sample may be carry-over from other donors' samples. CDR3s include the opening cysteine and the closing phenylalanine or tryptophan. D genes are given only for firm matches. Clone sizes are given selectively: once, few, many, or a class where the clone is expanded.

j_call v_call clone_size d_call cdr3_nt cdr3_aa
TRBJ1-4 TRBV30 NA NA TGTGCCTGGAGGGGGGGCCTTAATGAAAAACTGTTTTTT CAWRGGLNEKLFF
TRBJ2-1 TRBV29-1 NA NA TGCAGCGTTGCCCAGGGCGGGCTCTACAATGAGCAGTTCTTC CSVAQGGLYNEQFF
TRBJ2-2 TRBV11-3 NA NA TGTGCCAGCAGGAAAGAGGCCGGGGAGCTGTTTTTT CASRKEAGELFF
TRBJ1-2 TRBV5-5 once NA TGTGCCAGCAGCGACCAGCCGGGGGCGCCGGTTGTTTATGGCTACACCTTC CASSDQPGAPVVYGYTF
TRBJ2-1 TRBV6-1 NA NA TGTGCCAGCAGCTTAGTTCCAGAGGCCTACAATGAGCAGTTCTTC CASSLVPEAYNEQFF
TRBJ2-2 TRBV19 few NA TGTGCCAGTAAGGGTCAGAGAGACACCGGGGAGCTGTTTTTT CASKGQRDTGELFF
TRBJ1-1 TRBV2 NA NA TGTGCCAGCAGCCCGGGGGGTGTCAGTGAAGCTTTCTTT CASSPGGVSEAFF
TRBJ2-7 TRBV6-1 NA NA TGTGCCAGCCTCCGGGACATCCTTACTGACGAGCAGTACTTC CASLRDILTDEQYF
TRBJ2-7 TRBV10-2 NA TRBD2 TGCGCCAGCAGTGGTCGGCTAGCGGGAGTGTTTTACGAGCAGTACTTC CASSGRLAGVFYEQYF
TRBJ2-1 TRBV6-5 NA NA TGTGCCAGCAGTTACACAGGACCTCGAAACAATGAGCAGTTCTTC CASSYTGPRNNEQFF
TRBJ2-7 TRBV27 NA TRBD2 TGTGCCAGCAGTTGGACTAGCGGGGTCTACGAGCAGTACTTC CASSWTSGVYEQYF
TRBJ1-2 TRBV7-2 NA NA TGTGCCAGCAGCTTCTTCAGCTATGGCTACACCTTC CASSFFSYGYTF
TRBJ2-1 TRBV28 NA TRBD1 TGTGCCAGCAGTTTACAAGGACAGGGTATCTACAATGAGCAGTTCTTC CASSLQGQGIYNEQFF
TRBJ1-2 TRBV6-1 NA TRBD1 TGTGCCAGCAGTGAACTTGGACAGGGCGGCTATGGCTACACCTTC CASSELGQGGYGYTF
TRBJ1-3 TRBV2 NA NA TGTGCCAGCAGTGATACTGGGCCAGTGAACGGAAACACCATATATTTT CASSDTGPVNGNTIYF
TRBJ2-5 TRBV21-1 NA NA TGTGCCAGCAGCAAAACCGACGGCCTAGCGGGAGGGCTGGAGACCCAGTACTTC CASSKTDGLAGGLETQYF